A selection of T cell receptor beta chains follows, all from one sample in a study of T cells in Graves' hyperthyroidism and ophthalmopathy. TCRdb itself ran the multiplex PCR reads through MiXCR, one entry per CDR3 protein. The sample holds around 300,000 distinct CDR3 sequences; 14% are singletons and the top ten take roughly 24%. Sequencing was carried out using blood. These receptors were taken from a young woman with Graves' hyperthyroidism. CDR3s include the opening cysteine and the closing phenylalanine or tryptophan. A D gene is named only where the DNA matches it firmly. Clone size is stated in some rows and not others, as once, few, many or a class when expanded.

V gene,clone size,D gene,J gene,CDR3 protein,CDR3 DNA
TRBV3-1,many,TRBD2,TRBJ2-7,CASSRMTSGYEQYF,TGTGCCAGCAGCCGGATGACTAGCGGGTACGAGCAGTACTTC
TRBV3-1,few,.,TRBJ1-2,CASSSRPIRGLDGYTF,TGTGCCAGCAGCTCTCGGCCGATTCGGGGGCTAGATGGCTACACCTTC
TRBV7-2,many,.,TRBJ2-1,CASSFTATYNEQFF,TGTGCCAGCAGCTTCACTGCAACATACAATGAGCAGTTCTTC
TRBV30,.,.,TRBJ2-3,CAWKWARDTQYF,TGTGCCTGGAAGTGGGCCCGGGATACGCAGTATTTT
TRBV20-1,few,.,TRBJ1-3,CSATPGGSGNTIYF,TGCAGTGCCACCCCCGGCGGCTCTGGAAACACCATATATTTT
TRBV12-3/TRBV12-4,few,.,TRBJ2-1,CASSLGGLMLSEQFF,TGTGCCAGCAGTTTGGGCGGGTTGATGCTTTCGGAGCAGTTCTTC
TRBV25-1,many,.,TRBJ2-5,CASSEGGQETQYF,TGTGCCAGCAGTGAGGGCGGACAAGAGACCCAGTACTTC
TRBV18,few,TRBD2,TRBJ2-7,CASSPPAGEGEQYF,TGTGCCAGCTCACCACCTGCGGGAGAAGGCGAGCAGTACTTC
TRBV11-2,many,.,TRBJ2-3,CASRPFTDTQYF,TGTGCCAGCAGGCCATTCACAGATACGCAGTATTTT
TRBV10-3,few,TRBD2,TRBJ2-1,CAIAGASYNEQFF,TGTGCCATTGCGGGAGCTTCCTACAATGAGCAGTTCTTC
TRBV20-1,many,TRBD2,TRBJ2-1,CSAGTSGSIYNEQFF,TGCAGTGCTGGGACTAGCGGGAGCATCTACAATGAGCAGTTCTTC
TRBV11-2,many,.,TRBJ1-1,CASSPQGTEAFF,TGTGCCAGCAGCCCTCAGGGGACTGAAGCTTTCTTT
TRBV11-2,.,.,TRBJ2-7,CASSFGVAYGQYF,TGTGCCAGCAGCTTCGGCGTGGCCTACGGGCAGTACTTC
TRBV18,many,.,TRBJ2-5,CASSQTGQGGETQYF,TGTGCCAGCTCGCAAACCGGGCAGGGCGGAGAGACCCAGTACTTC
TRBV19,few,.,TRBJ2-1,CASSPRDHNEQFF,TGTGCCAGTAGCCCTAGGGACCACAATGAGCAGTTCTTC
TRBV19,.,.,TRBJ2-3,CATRGGAWNTQYF,TGTGCCACCAGGGGAGGGGCTTGGAATACGCAGTATTTT